One sample yielded the 15 T cell receptor beta chains listed below, sequenced in a study of CD8 T cells in ankylosing spondylitis. TCRdb reprocessed the 5' RACE reads via MiXCR and lists one record per CDR3 protein. The sample holds about 160,000 distinct CDR3 sequences, around 42% seen once. Sequencing was performed on synovial fluid, either unsorted or a sorted T cell fraction (not recorded which). The origin of the receptors is a male donor with ankylosing spondylitis.

The genes are TRBV20-1 and TRBJ2-1; D unclear. In germline, CDR1 is DFQATT, CDR2 SNEGSKA (reference sequence). This CDR3 has 14 residues. The V end was cut by 7 bases, the J end by 4 bases, with 17 bases between. CDR3 DNA: TGCAGTGTCCCACCTATCGGGCTATACAATGAGCAGTTCTTC. It yields the protein CSVPPIGLYNEQFF.

This clonotype was observed a few times. The chain employs TRBV20-1 and TRBJ1-1; D may be TRBD1 (5 bases). Per the germline V gene, CDR1 is DFQATT and CDR2 is SNEGSKA (reference sequence). The CDR3 spans 12 residues. Trimming took 7 bases from V and 4 from J, leaving 13 bases between them. This CDR3 reads CSVPRRGTEAFF. DNA for the CDR3: TGCAGTGTACCTCGGAGGGGCACTGAAGCTTTCTTT.

The genes are TRBV7-6 and TRBJ2-3, with 7 bases identical to TRBD1. The ends lost 5 bases at V and 2 bases at J; junction bases unmatched: 7. Per germline, CDR1 SGHVS and CDR2 FNYEAQ. The CDR3 consists of 15 residues. In DNA, the CDR3 is TGTGCCAGCAGCCAAACAGGGGTTCCCACAGATACGCAGTATTTT. This codes for CASSQTGVPTDTQYF. Using reference TRBV7-6 and TRBJ2-3 for the parts outside the CDR3, the full variable domain is GAGVSQSPRYKVTKRGQDVALRCDPISGHVSLYWYRQALGQGPEFLTYFNYEAQQDKSGLPNDRFSAERPEGSISTLTIQRTEQRDSAMYRCASSQTGVPTDTQYFGPGTRLTVL.

This clonotype was detected only a few times. The chain links TRBV29-1 to TRBJ2-1; D remains ambiguous. V was cut by 0 bases and J by 2 bases, with 14 bases left in between. CDR1 is SQVTM, CDR2 ANQGSEA, per germline. This CDR3 spans 16 amino acids. The CDR3: CSVEDGVVVPYNEQFF. In DNA, the CDR3 is TGCAGCGTTGAAGATGGTGTGGTAGTCCCCTACAATGAGCAGTTCTTC.

The rearrangement uses TRBV5-8 and TRBJ2-7; TRBD2 matches 9 bases. V gave up 7 bases and J gave up 0 bases; unmatched junction bases: 8. This CDR3 comprises 15 residues. CDR1 SGHTS and CDR2 YDEGEE come from the germline V gene. The CDR3 coding sequence is TGTGCCAGCCACTGGCCTAGCGGGACCTCCTACGAGCAGTACTTC. Protein product: CASHWPSGTSYEQYF.

This clonotype was seen repeatedly, ten times or more. The V call is TRBV27, the J call TRBJ2-3; D unclear. Germline CDR1 reads MNHEY; CDR2 reads SMNVEV (reference sequence). V was clipped by 6 bases and J by 2 bases, with 9 bases between them. The CDR3 runs to 13 residues. Here the CDR3 DNA reads TGTGCCAGCAGCGGGCTATCCACAGATACGCAGTATTTT. Amino acids: CASSGLSTDTQYF.

The sample holds a few counts of this clonotype. The chain employs TRBV9 and TRBJ2-7, with TRBD2 as a possible D gene (5 bases). The V gene's germline CDR1 is SGDLS and CDR2 YYNGEE. This CDR3 is built from 14 residues. Trimming removed 2 bases from V and 4 bases from J, with 13 bases in between. The CDR3 DNA follows: TGTGCCAGCAGCGTCCTTGGGAGCCCTTACGAGCAGTACTTC. It is translated as CASSVLGSPYEQYF.

J is TRBJ2-5 and V is TRBV6-1, with D perhaps TRBD2 (6 bases). The CDR3 length is 15 residues. CDR1 and CDR2 from the germline V gene are MNHNS and SASEGT. Deletions cut 5 bases from V and 5 bases from J, with 18 bases between. The CDR3, as DNA: TGTGCCAGCAGTACCAAGGGAGGAAGCGGGGAGACCCAGTACTTC. Translating it yields CASSTKGGSGETQYF.

This clonotype was seen more than once but under ten times. This rearrangement joins TRBV7-7 to TRBJ2-2, with TRBD2 matching over 11 bases. This CDR3 contains 16 residues. V was pared by 5 bases and J by 6 bases, with 8 bases of the junction left unmatched. The germline gives CDR1 SSHAT, CDR2 FNYEAQ (reference sequence). The CDR3 loop is CASSPRLAGGSGELFF. As DNA, the CDR3 is TGTGCCAGCAGCCCCAGGCTAGCGGGAGGATCCGGGGAGCTGTTTTTT.

This clonotype was detected a few times. V usage is TRBV10-3 and J usage is TRBJ2-7; 8 bases map to TRBD1. This CDR3 is built from 14 residues. V shed 1 base, J shed 6 bases, and the junction held 5 bases outside the gene matches. Per germline, CDR1 ENHRY and CDR2 SYGVKD. In nucleotides, the CDR3 is TGTGCCATCAGTGAGTTCGACAGGGGCATCGAGCAGTACTTC. Translation gives CAISEFDRGIEQYF.

The chain carries TRBV4-3 and TRBJ1-4, with a possible D match to TRBD1 (5 bases). Trimming left V 2 bases short and J 4 bases short, with 8 bases between. The CDR3 has 14 amino acids. Germline CDR1 reads LGHNA; CDR2 reads YSLEER. The CDR3 region is CASSQRQFNEKLFF. The DNA of the CDR3 is TGCGCCAGCAGCCAACGACAGTTTAATGAAAAACTGTTTTTT.

The rearrangement links TRBV20-1 to TRBJ2-3; D perhaps matches TRBD2 (5 bases). Germline V gene sequence: CDR1 DFQATT, CDR2 SNEGSKA (reference sequence). The CDR3 spans 16 residues. The V end was cut by 0 bases, the J end by 0 bases, with 13 bases between. CDR3: CSARDRDGGSTDTQYF. Here the CDR3 DNA reads TGCAGTGCTAGAGATAGAGACGGCGGGAGCACAGATACGCAGTATTTT.

The rearrangement uses TRBV9 and TRBJ2-5; 7 positions agree with TRBD2. Germline CDR1 reads SGDLS; CDR2 reads YYNGEE. The trim removed 4 bases at V and 2 bases at J, leaving 2 bases unmatched. The CDR3 spans 13 residues. The CDR3 loop reads CASSISGQETQYF. Here the CDR3 DNA reads TGTGCCAGCAGCATTAGCGGGCAAGAGACCCAGTACTTC. The whole variable domain, filled in from reference TRBV9 and TRBJ2-5, reads DSGVTQTPKHLITATGQRVTLRCSPRSGDLSVYWYQQSLDQGLQFLIQYYNGEERAKGNILERFSAQQFPDLHSELNLSSLELGDSALYFCASSISGQETQYFGPGTRLLVL.

The sample holds one count of this clonotype. This rearrangement joins TRBV4-1 to TRBJ2-7; 8 bases match TRBD1. The CDR3 is made up of 15 amino acids. V lost 2 bases to trimming and J lost 1 base; unmatched junction nucleotides: 4. Per the germline V gene, CDR1 is MGHRA and CDR2 is YSYEKL. CDR3 bases: TGCGCCAGCAGCCAATTCGGACAGGGTTCCTACGAGCAGTACTTC. Its translation is CASSQFGQGSYEQYF.

In this sample, this clonotype turned up many times. The chain uses TRBV6-5 and TRBJ2-6; a possible D gene is TRBD1 (5 bases). The germline V gene has CDR1 MNHEY and CDR2 SVGAGI. V was pared by 4 bases and J by 0 bases, with 19 bases between. This CDR3 is 19 amino acids long. As DNA, the CDR3 is TGTGCCAGCAGTTCCCAGGTAGGGGCGATCCGCTCTGGGGCCAACGTCCTGACTTTC. Amino acids: CASSSQVGAIRSGANVLTF.